The 31 T cell receptor beta chains given below trace back to one sample, sequenced in a study of T cells in Graves' hyperthyroidism and ophthalmopathy. TCR beta CDR3 regions were amplified from RNA transcripts. During a first-round RT-PCR of the TCR CDR3, the HTBI primer set was used. From the multiplex PCR reads, TCRdb called clonotypes with MiXCR, one entry per CDR3 protein. Of fewer than 350,000 distinct CDR3 sequences in the sample, nearly 15% were seen once. What was sequenced was blood. These TCRs come from a woman aged 50 to 60 with Graves' hyperthyroidism that later progressed to Graves' ophthalmopathy.

This clonotype was found many times. The chain joins TRBV12-3 or TRBV12-4 to TRBJ2-1; TRBD2 is a possible D gene (6 bases). V was pared by 7 bases and J by 6 bases, with 16 bases between. The CDR3 covers 14 residues. Written as DNA, the CDR3 is TGTGCCAGCACGCCCCATCGGAGGGCCAATGAGCAGTTCTTC. Amino acids: CASTPHRRANEQFF.

This sequence joins TRBV6-1 and TRBJ1-1, with D possibly being TRBD1 (5 bases). The CDR3 runs to 13 residues. The germline V and J ends were trimmed by 6 bases and 4 bases, with 12 bases remaining between them. CDR1 is MNHNS and CDR2 is SASEGT in the germline V gene. CDR3 in amino acids: CASSFNGGTEAFF. CDR3 sequence (DNA): TGTGCCAGCAGCTTTAACGGGGGCACTGAAGCTTTCTTT.

This clonotype was found many times. The gene calls are TRBV6-1 and TRBJ1-5; D gene uncertain. The CDR3 is 14 residues long. Between the trimmed V and J ends, which lost 3 bases and 0 bases, there was a span of 6 bases. CDR1 and CDR2 (germline): MNHNS, SASEGT. The CDR3, as DNA: TGTGCCAGCAGTGACCAGTATAGCAATCAGCCCCAGCATTTT. This sequence encodes CASSDQYSNQPQHF.

The sample holds many counts of this clonotype. In DNA, the CDR3 is TGCGCCAGCAGCCAGGGGAACACAGATACGCAGTATTTT. It yields the protein CASSQGNTDTQYF. The chain combines TRBV5-1 with TRBJ2-3; TRBD1 might be the D (6 bases). CDR1 is SGHRS, CDR2 YFSETQ, per germline. CDR3 length: 13 amino acids. Trimming left V 4 bases short and J 2 bases short, with 8 bases between.

J is TRBJ1-4 and V is TRBV4-1, with unresolved D. Trimming removed 3 bases from V and 10 bases from J, with 18 bases in between. The CDR3 is 15 residues long. Germline loops: CDR1 MGHRA, CDR2 YSYEKL. The CDR3: CASSQIEPPRGKLFF. In nucleotides, the CDR3 is TGCGCCAGCAGCCAGATTGAGCCGCCGCGGGGAAAACTGTTTTTT.

This chain joins TRBV7-9 and TRBJ2-5; D is possibly TRBD1 (6 bases). Trimming cost V 0 bases and J 11 bases, with 16 bases left between them. The CDR3 spans 14 residues. Germline V gives CDR1 SEHNR, CDR2 FQNEAQ (reference sequence). The CDR3 DNA reads TGTGCCAGCAGCTTAGCGGGGGCTGAAGGTAAACAGTACTTC. As protein: CASSLAGAEGKQYF.

The table lists this clonotype with many counts. The chain has TRBV6-1 and TRBJ2-5; possibly TRBD1 for D (5 bases). The length of the CDR3 is 13 residues. Germline V lookup: CDR1 MNHNS, CDR2 SASEGT. The V gene lost 3 bases and the J gene lost 6 bases, with 11 bases spanning the gap. This chain's CDR3 is CASSDRGLKTQYF. In nucleotides, the CDR3 is TGTGCCAGCAGTGATAGGGGTTTGAAGACCCAGTACTTC.

This clonotype showed up many times. The rearrangement uses TRBV27 and TRBJ2-2; the D is unclear. V shed 2 bases and J shed 8 bases, with 12 bases lying between them. The CDR3 has 14 amino acids. Germline V gives CDR1 MNHEY, CDR2 SMNVEV (reference sequence). The CDR3 DNA follows: TGTGCCAGCAGTTTAGGCGGATACGGGGGGGAGCTGTTTTTT. Translation: CASSLGGYGGELFF.

This clonotype showed up just a few times. V is TRBV9 and J is TRBJ2-1, with TRBD1 matching over 9 bases. This CDR3 has 15 residues. Trimming at V came to 3 bases and at J to 5 bases, leaving 6 bases not matched to a gene. Germline V gene sequence: CDR1 SGDLS, CDR2 YYNGEE. This CDR3 is CASSEHRGRHNEQFF. The CDR3 DNA follows: TGTGCCAGCAGCGAACACAGGGGGCGCCACAATGAGCAGTTCTTC.

This clonotype showed up just a few times. Given a much more abundant clone one base away, this may be a read error. The V call is TRBV12-3 or TRBV12-4, the J call TRBJ2-1; D perhaps matches TRBD2 (6 bases). The CDR3 totals 13 residues. Trimming shortened V by 7 bases and J by 7 bases, and 14 bases separated the two germline ends. CDR3 region: CASTLVRGNEQFF. DNA of the CDR3: TGTGCCAGCACTCTCGTACGGGGGAATGAGCAGTTCTTC.

This clonotype has at least ten counts. The V call is TRBV5-1, the J call TRBJ2-5, with 15 bases that match TRBD2. In germline, CDR1 is SGHRS, CDR2 YFSETQ. The CDR3 is 17 amino acids. V dropped 4 bases and J dropped 4; count of bases not matched to a gene: 8. This chain's CDR3 is CASSPYGLAGGIETQYF. The DNA for the CDR3 is TGCGCCAGCAGCCCCTACGGACTAGCGGGAGGGATAGAGACCCAGTACTTC.

The table lists this clonotype with a count of one. The chain recombines TRBV3-1 with TRBJ2-3, with 12 bases matching TRBD2. V was clipped by 0 bases and J by 2 bases; unmatched bases: 6. Germline lookup yields CDR1 LGHDT and CDR2 YNNKEL (reference sequence). The CDR3 runs 18 residues. The CDR3 DNA follows: TGTGCCAGCAGCCAAGAACAACTAGCGGGAGGAAACACAGATACGCAGTATTTT. Residues: CASSQEQLAGGNTDTQYF.

J is TRBJ1-4 and V is TRBV14; 9 nucleotides line up with TRBD1. The V and J ends lost 4 bases and 7 bases, in that order; junction bases with no gene match: 7. This CDR3 is 15 amino acids long. Germline V gene sequence: CDR1 SGHDN, CDR2 FVKESK. CDR3 residues: CASSPTGGGSEKLFF. The CDR3 bases are TGTGCCAGCAGCCCAACAGGGGGCGGATCTGAAAAACTGTTTTTT.

This clonotype came up a few times. The gene calls are TRBV19 and TRBJ1-2, with 9 bases identical to TRBD1. CDR3 size: 15 residues. Germline assignment: CDR1 LNHDA and CDR2 SQIVND (reference sequence). V lost 5 bases and J lost 6; bases outside the gene matches: 10. The CDR3 protein is CASSLLRGQGHGYTF. CDR3 coding DNA: TGTGCCAGTAGTCTCCTAAGGGGACAGGGCCATGGCTACACCTTC.

This clonotype was detected many times. The CDR3 sequence: CSAWTSGRTDETQYF. CDR3 DNA sequence: TGCAGTGCTTGGACTAGCGGGAGGACCGACGAGACCCAGTACTTC. The chain joins TRBV20-1 to TRBJ2-5; 14 positions match TRBD2. In germline, CDR1 is DFQATT, CDR2 SNEGSKA (reference sequence). There are 15 residues in the CDR3. V lost 5 bases, J lost 5 bases, and 7 bases stayed unmatched.

This clonotype has a count of ten or more. The J gene is TRBJ2-7, the V gene TRBV2; D perhaps matches TRBD2 (6 bases). From germline, CDR1 is SNHLY and CDR2 FYNNEI. The CDR3 has 13 residues. V was cut by 6 bases and J by 3 bases, with 12 bases left in between. The CDR3 bases are TGTGCCAGCAGCCGGGACTTTTACTACGAGCAGTACTTC. This sequence encodes CASSRDFYYEQYF.

This clonotype was seen repeatedly, ten times or more. The chain has TRBV11-2 and TRBJ2-1, with D maybe TRBD2 (6 bases). From germline, CDR1 is SGHAT and CDR2 FQNNGV. The CDR3 length is 16 residues. The ends were cut back, 4 bases at V and 8 bases at J, with 21 bases in the middle. For the CDR3, the DNA is TGTGCCAGCAGCTCCTACCGGGACTTAGGAGGGCATGAGCAGTTCTTC. This encodes CASSSYRDLGGHEQFF.

In this sample, this clonotype turned up many times. J is TRBJ2-7 and V is TRBV2; unclear D gene. The germline V and J ends were trimmed by 3 bases and 4 bases, with 13 bases remaining between them. The length of the CDR3 is 14 residues. Germline lookup yields CDR1 SNHLY and CDR2 FYNNEI. The CDR3 here is CASSESASLYEQYF. CDR3 bases: TGTGCCAGCAGTGAGTCGGCGTCCTTATACGAGCAGTACTTC. The whole variable domain, filled in from reference TRBV2 and TRBJ2-7, reads EPEVTQTPSHQVTQMGQEVILRCVPISNHLYFYWYRQILGQKVEFLVSFYNNEISEKSEIFDDQFSVERPDGSNFTLKIRSTKLEDSAMYFCASSESASLYEQYFGPGTRLTVT.

This clonotype occurred many times. J is TRBJ1-2 and V is TRBV11-2; TRBD1 matches 7 bases. Trimming at V came to 3 bases and at J to 1 base, leaving 2 bases not matched to a gene. CDR3 length: 14 residues. Germline V gene lookup returns CDR1 SGHAT and CDR2 FQNNGV. CDR3 amino acids: CASSLDRNNYGYTF. CDR3 nucleotide sequence: TGTGCCAGCAGCTTGGACAGGAATAACTATGGCTACACCTTC. The variable domain in full, with the rest retrieved from reference TRBV11-2 and TRBJ1-2, is EAGVAQSPRYKIIEKRQSVAFWCNPISGHATLYWYQQILGQGPKLLIQFQNNGVVDDSQLPKDRFSAERLKGVDSTLKIQPAKLEDSAVYLCASSLDRNNYGYTFGSGTRLTVV.

This clonotype was counted at least ten times. V and J are TRBV2 and TRBJ2-1; D unresolved. Trimming took off 4 bases at V and 2 bases at J, with 3 bases between the two ends. The V gene's germline CDR1 is SNHLY and CDR2 FYNNEI. The CDR3 is made up of 12 amino acids. CDR3 region: CASSGAYNEQFF. The CDR3 DNA is TGTGCCAGCAGTGGTGCCTACAATGAGCAGTTCTTC.

The chain joins TRBV28 to TRBJ2-7; TRBD2 aligns across 8 bases. This CDR3 region has 13 residues. V was clipped by 8 bases and J by 2 bases; unmatched bases: 5. CDR1 and CDR2 from the germline V gene are MDHEN and SYDVKM. CDR3 sequence: CASGAGDPYEQYF. The CDR3 DNA reads as TGTGCCAGCGGAGCGGGAGACCCCTACGAGCAGTACTTC.

Ten or more counts support this clonotype. The chain recombines TRBV7-9 with TRBJ2-2, with D unresolved. The ends were cut back, 3 bases at V and 5 bases at J, with 4 bases in the middle. Germline loops: CDR1 SEHNR, CDR2 FQNEAQ (reference sequence). This CDR3 is 12 amino acids long. For the CDR3, the DNA is TGTGCCAGCAGCTTGGCGACCGGGGAGCTGTTTTTT. It specifies CASSLATGELFF.

This clonotype was detected ten times or more. CDR3 protein: CASRRQDGVYGYTF. The CDR3, as DNA: TGTGCCAGCAGACGACAGGACGGCGTCTATGGCTACACCTTC. V and J are TRBV6-1 and TRBJ1-2, with TRBD1 as a possible D gene (6 bases). The V end lost 6 bases, the J end lost 4 bases, and 15 bases lay between the germline ends. Germline V gene data show CDR1 as MNHNS and CDR2 as SASEGT. The CDR3 totals 14 residues.

V and J are TRBV7-9 and TRBJ2-3; 10 bases align to TRBD1. The CDR3 has 17 residues. Germline CDR1 SEHNR, CDR2 FQNEAQ (reference sequence). V lost 3 bases to trimming and J lost 3 bases; unmatched junction nucleotides: 9. The CDR3 here is CASSLGQGFMGTDTQYF. The CDR3 coding sequence is TGTGCCAGCAGCTTGGGACAGGGGTTTATGGGGACAGATACGCAGTATTTT.

This clonotype has ten or more counts. The V gene is TRBV15, the J gene TRBJ1-2; D uncertain. The CDR3 totals 16 residues. From germline, CDR1 is LNHNV and CDR2 YYDKDF (reference sequence). V dropped 4 bases and J dropped 0 bases, with 15 bases sitting between them. The CDR3 DNA sequence: TGTGCCACCAGCACCTTAGTCGCAGATCCTAACTATGGCTACACCTTC. Translation gives CATSTLVADPNYGYTF.

This clonotype was counted ten times or more. The chain recombines TRBV5-1 with TRBJ2-7; 7 bases agree with TRBD1. CDR3 length: 13 amino acids. V was pared by 1 base and J by 6 bases, with 4 bases of the junction left unmatched. Germline V gives CDR1 SGHRS, CDR2 YFSETQ. CDR3 sequence reads: CASSLLGGGEQYF. For the CDR3, the DNA is TGCGCCAGCAGCTTGTTAGGGGGCGGCGAGCAGTACTTC.

About this clonotype: A much larger clone sits a single nucleotide away, making a read error possible. The chain links TRBV20-1 to TRBJ2-5, with D perhaps matching TRBD2 (6 bases). Germline V gene lookup returns CDR1 DFQATT and CDR2 SNEGSKA (reference sequence). There are 13 residues in the CDR3. Here the CDR3 reads CSARGEVVKTQDF. CDR3 nucleotide sequence: TGCAGTGCTAGAGGGGAGGTGGTAAAGACCCAGGACTTC.

This clonotype has at least ten counts. The gene calls are TRBV20-1 and TRBJ2-3, with D possibly matching TRBD2 (5 bases). Trimming left V 5 bases short and J 6 bases short, with 15 bases between. The CDR3 runs to 13 residues. Looked up from germline, CDR1 is DFQATT and CDR2 is SNEGSKA (reference sequence). The CDR3, as DNA: TGCAGTGCTCCGATCCCACCGGGGGATACGCAGTATTTT. It is translated as CSAPIPPGDTQYF.

This chain links TRBV6-5 with TRBJ1-2; maybe TRBD1 (5 bases). Trimming pared 0 bases from V and 4 bases from J, leaving 9 bases between. The V gene's germline CDR1 is MNHEY and CDR2 SVGAGI. This CDR3 comprises 14 residues. Here the CDR3 reads CASSYSEGIYGYTF. DNA for the CDR3: TGTGCCAGCAGTTACTCGGAGGGGATCTATGGCTACACCTTC.

In its sample, this clonotype was seen a few times. The V and J genes are TRBV19 and TRBJ2-2; D gene uncertain. Germline V lookup: CDR1 LNHDA, CDR2 SQIVND (reference sequence). The V gene lost 1 base and the J gene lost 4 bases, with 4 bases spanning the gap. This CDR3 is 13 amino acids long. Here the CDR3 reads CASSIVFTGELFF. CDR3 DNA sequence: TGTGCCAGTAGTATAGTCTTCACCGGGGAGCTGTTTTTT. Drawing the rest from reference TRBV19 and TRBJ2-2, the complete variable domain is DGGITQSPKYLFRKEGQNVTLSCEQNLNHDAMYWYRQDPGQGLRLIYYSQIVNDFQKGDIAEGYSVSREKKESFPLTVTSAQKNPTAFYLCASSIVFTGELFFGEGSRLTVL.

The V call is TRBV12-3 or TRBV12-4, the J call TRBJ1-3; no firm D call. CDR3 length: 12 amino acids. Trimming stripped 3 bases from V and 8 bases from J, with 8 bases between. The CDR3 is CASSFAGDTIYF. CDR3 DNA: TGTGCCAGCAGTTTTGCCGGCGACACCATATATTTT.